A selection of T cell receptor beta chains follows, all from one sample in a study of cytomegalovirus exposure and HLA in healthy donors. Data came from immunoSEQ multiplex PCR; TCRdb stores just in-frame clones and leaves some out. Of fewer than 95,000 clones in the sample, around 81% were seen once. Sequenced: PBMCs. The receptors here all came from a man younger than 40 in good health and CMV-seronegative. Each CDR3 is given with its conserved first and last residue. D genes are given only for firm matches. Size is omitted from some rows. Given values are once, few, many or a class for expanded clones.

14,.,TRBJ1-2,TRBV7-9,TRBD1,CASSGQGTGYGYTF,TGTGCCAGCAGCGGACAGGGGACAGGCTATGGCTACACCTTC
16,.,TRBJ2-5,TRBV18,.,CASSPPRDIRQETQYF,TGTGCCAGCTCACCACCTCGGGACATAAGGCAGGAGACCCAGTACTTC
17,.,TRBJ2-3,TRBV7-3,TRBD1,CASSLSGQGVRTDTQYF,TGTGCCAGCAGCTTATCTGGGCAGGGGGTTCGCACAGATACGCAGTATTTT
17,.,TRBJ2-1,TRBV27,TRBD2,CASSLLRTSGGPDEQFF,TGTGCCAGCAGTTTATTACGGACTAGCGGGGGGCCCGATGAGCAGTTCTTC
14,.,TRBJ2-4,TRBV2,.,CASSDRGAKNIQYF,TGTGCCAGCAGTGATCGGGGTGCCAAAAACATTCAGTACTTC
11,.,TRBJ1-5,TRBV10-3,TRBD1,CAIRAGGTQHF,TGTGCCATCAGAGCAGGGGGTACCCAGCATTTT
19,.,TRBJ2-1,TRBV29-1,TRBD1,CSVDWAWTGGISSYNEQFF,TGCAGCGTTGATTGGGCCTGGACAGGGGGTATTAGCTCCTACAATGAGCAGTTCTTC
16,.,TRBJ2-1,TRBV9,TRBD2,CASSPPAGGSYNEQFF,TGTGCCAGCAGCCCCCCCGCGGGGGGGTCCTACAATGAGCAGTTCTTC
16,.,TRBJ1-2,TRBV27,TRBD1,CASSFSGQATPYGYTF,TGTGCCAGCAGTTTCTCCGGACAGGCGACACCCTATGGCTACACCTTC
14,.,TRBJ1-5,TRBV11-2,.,CASSSRGGNQPQHF,TGTGCCAGCAGCTCACGGGGGGGCAATCAGCCCCAGCATTTT
15,once,TRBJ2-5,TRBV6-5,TRBD1,CASSYARDRQETQYF,TGTGCCAGCAGTTACGCCCGGGACAGACAAGAGACCCAGTACTTC
15,.,TRBJ2-2,TRBV9,TRBD1,CASSDTGGNTGELFF,TGTGCCAGCAGCGACACAGGGGGCAACACCGGGGAGCTGTTTTTT
15,.,TRBJ1-5,TRBV2,.,CASSLRRGPNQPQHF,TGTGCCAGCTCCCTCCGGCGGGGCCCCAATCAGCCCCAGCATTTT
15,.,TRBJ2-7,TRBV7-2,TRBD1,CASSLTGTGTYEQYF,TGTGCCAGCAGCTTAACCGGGACAGGGACCTACGAGCAGTACTTC
11,.,TRBJ1-2,TRBV7-2,.,CASSPRTSYTF,TGTGCCAGCAGCCCCCGAACTAGCTACACCTTC
16,.,TRBJ2-1,TRBV19,TRBD2,CASSSRTSGGDNEQFF,TGTGCCAGTAGTTCACGGACTAGCGGGGGGGACAATGAGCAGTTCTTC
16,.,TRBJ1-1,TRBV5-1,.,CASSFRGAQQNTEAFF,TGCGCCAGCAGCTTTCGGGGGGCCCAGCAGAACACTGAAGCTTTCTTT
14,.,TRBJ2-1,TRBV19,.,CASRGGSSYNEQFF,TGTGCCTCCCGAGGAGGGAGCTCCTACAATGAGCAGTTCTTC
16,.,TRBJ1-2,TRBV7-2,.,CASSLGGQGTSYGYTF,TGTGCCAGCAGCTTAGGGGGCCAGGGGACGAGCTATGGCTACACCTTC
16,.,TRBJ2-2,TRBV19,TRBD2,CASSKGLAVNTGELFF,TGTGCCAGTAGTAAAGGTCTAGCGGTTAACACCGGGGAGCTGTTTTTT
13,.,TRBJ1-5,TRBV5-6,.,CASSFLFSLPQHF,TGTGCCAGCAGTTTCCTATTTAGCCTGCCCCAGCATTTT
15,.,TRBJ2-3,TRBV19,TRBD1,CASSHTGGLTDTQYF,TGTGCCAGTAGCCATACAGGGGGTCTCACAGATACGCAGTATTTT
13,.,TRBJ1-2,TRBV10-3,.,CAISERQDYGYTF,TGTGCCATCAGTGAACGACAGGACTATGGCTACACCTTC
15,.,TRBJ2-1,TRBV9,TRBD2,CASSVGRGGLNEQFF,TGTGCCAGCAGCGTAGGTCGGGGGGGCCTGAATGAGCAGTTCTTC
15,.,TRBJ1-4,TRBV19,.,CASSIIRAGPEKLFF,TGTGCCAGTAGTATCATCAGGGCAGGGCCCGAAAAACTGTTTTTT
18,once,TRBJ1-1,TRBV7-9,.,CSSSLAWGDRRMNTEAFF,TGTTCCAGCAGCTTAGCGTGGGGGGACCGCCGAATGAACACTGAAGCTTTCTTT
15,few,TRBJ1-5,TRBV6-1,TRBD1,CASRGAGQVNQPQHF,TGTGCCAGCCGAGGGGCGGGACAGGTCAATCAGCCCCAGCATTTT
18,.,TRBJ1-5,TRBV19,TRBD1,CASSIRKQGGTSNQPQHF,TGTGCCAGTAGTATACGAAAACAGGGGGGGACGAGCAATCAGCCCCAGCATTTT
16,.,TRBJ2-5,TRBV5-4,TRBD2,CASSTGTSRVQETQYF,TGTGCCAGCAGCACTGGGACTAGCAGGGTCCAAGAGACCCAGTACTTC
13,.,TRBJ1-2,TRBV29-1,.,CSVGISGNRGYTF,TGCAGCGTTGGAATTTCAGGGAATAGGGGCTACACCTTC
15,.,TRBJ2-7,TRBV5-1,.,CASSFGLQDSYEQYF,TGCGCCAGCAGCTTCGGTTTGCAGGACTCCTACGAGCAGTACTTC
14,.,TRBJ1-2,TRBV4-1,TRBD1,CASSPRTGNYGYTF,TGCGCCAGCAGCCCTAGGACAGGGAACTATGGCTACACCTTC
14,.,TRBJ1-1,TRBV19,.,CASSKGTPNSEAFF,TGTGCCAGTAGTAAGGGGACACCCAATTCTGAAGCTTTCTTT